The 17 T cell receptor beta chains below come from one sample, sequenced in a study of cytomegalovirus exposure and HLA in healthy donors. A multiplex PCR was run with 60 Vbeta primers and 13 Jbeta primers. Libraries were prepared by immunoSEQ multiplex PCR; TCRdb keeps only in-frame clonotypes and omits some of them. The data contain 150,000 to 200,000 clones, nearly 80% of them singletons. Sample: PBMCs. Receptors originate from a man aged 50-59 years in good health and CMV-seropositive.

V is TRBV4-3 and J is TRBJ2-5, with D hard to call. V gave up 1 base and J gave up 5 bases, with 5 bases separating them. Germline CDR1 reads LGHNA; CDR2 reads YSLEER. The CDR3 runs 12 residues. CDR3 sequence: CASSQGRETQYF. DNA for the CDR3: TGCGCCAGCAGCCAAGGCCGGGAGACCCAGTACTTC.

The chain has TRBV10-2 and TRBJ2-7, with D tentatively TRBD1 or TRBD2 (5 bases each). This CDR3 is 11 amino acids long. V was clipped by 8 bases and J by 5 bases, with 10 bases between them. Germline assignment: CDR1 WSHSY and CDR2 SAAADI. The CDR3 DNA reads TGCGCCAGCCGGTGGGGACACGAGCAGTACGTC. It is translated as CASRWGHEQYV.

The chain carries TRBV27 and TRBJ2-2, with D maybe TRBD2 (5 bases). This CDR3 region has 14 residues. The germline V gene has CDR1 MNHEY and CDR2 SMNVEV (reference sequence). Trimming cost V 8 bases and J 3 bases, with 13 bases left between them. CDR3 nucleotide sequence: TGTGCCAGCGCAATGTCGGGATACACCGGGGAGCTGTTTTTT. Translated: CASAMSGYTGELFF.

The chain carries TRBV4-1 and TRBJ2-3; 7 bases map to TRBD2. The V gene end was trimmed by 2 bases and the J gene end by 2 bases; junction bases not matched to a gene: 7. Germline V CDR1 and CDR2: MGHRA, YSYEKL. The CDR3 spans 16 residues. The DNA for the CDR3 is TGCGCCAGCAGCCAATGGCCTAGCGGAAACACAGATACGCAGTATTTT. Protein: CASSQWPSGNTDTQYF.

The rearrangement uses TRBV29-1 and TRBJ2-2; TRBD2 matches 10 bases. Losses at the gene ends were 6 bases for V and 4 bases for J; bases not matched to a gene: 11. The germline CDR1 and CDR2 sequences are SQVTM and ANQGSEA. The CDR3 contains 16 residues. CDR3 nucleotide sequence: TGCAGCGTCGGTCGAGCGGGGGGGCCGGGCACCGGGGAGCTGTTTTTT. Amino acid sequence: CSVGRAGGPGTGELFF.

The J gene is TRBJ1-1, the V gene TRBV2; D gene unclear. Between the trimmed V and J ends, which lost 6 bases and 2 bases, there was a span of 10 bases. The germline gives CDR1 SNHLY, CDR2 FYNNEI. The CDR3 spans 13 residues. CDR3 sequence: CASSPGVNTEAFF. CDR3 nucleotides: TGTGCCAGCAGCCCCGGGGTAAACACTGAAGCTTTCTTT.

The chain links TRBV7-2 to TRBJ2-6; maybe TRBD1 (5 bases). V lost 5 bases, J lost 6 bases, and 11 bases lay in between. Looked up from germline, CDR1 is SGHTA and CDR2 is FQGNSA. The CDR3 totals 14 residues. CDR3 loop: CASSTQGSANVLTF. DNA for the CDR3: TGTGCCAGCAGCACCCAGGGATCGGCCAACGTCCTGACTTTC.

V is TRBV19 and J is TRBJ1-5; TRBD1 agrees at 9 bases. The CDR3 runs to 16 residues. V lost 0 bases and J lost 5; bases outside the gene matches: 5. Germline assignment: CDR1 LNHDA and CDR2 SQIVND (reference sequence). The CDR3 region has the DNA TGTGCCAGTAGTATAGAGGCGGGACAGGGTCATCAGCCCCAGCATTTT. Encoded protein: CASSIEAGQGHQPQHF.

This chain links TRBV29-1 with TRBJ2-2; 7 nucleotides match TRBD1. The CDR3 sequence is 15 residues long. Germline loops: CDR1 SQVTM, CDR2 ANQGSEA. With V trimmed by 3 bases and J by 4 bases, 8 bases remained unmatched. CDR3 nucleotide sequence: TGCAGCGTTGAGACAGGGATGGGTCGCACCGGGGAGCTGTTTTTT. This sequence encodes CSVETGMGRTGELFF.

The table lists this clone with a count of one. CDR3 residues: CASSPQGEYRGYTF. CDR3 coding DNA: TGTGCCAGCAGTCCGCAGGGGGAGTATCGTGGCTACACCTTC. V usage is TRBV28 and J usage is TRBJ1-2; 7 bases agree with TRBD1. Unmatched junction bases numbered 10, after V lost 5 bases and J lost 7 bases. Germline V gives CDR1 MDHEN, CDR2 SYDVKM. The CDR3 is made up of 14 amino acids.

The chain links TRBV27 to TRBJ2-5, with 8 bases matching TRBD1. With V trimmed by 3 bases and J by 6 bases, 6 bases remained unmatched. In germline, CDR1 is MNHEY, CDR2 SMNVEV (reference sequence). CDR3 size: 14 residues. As DNA, the CDR3 is TGTGCCAGCAGTTTCGGACAGGGTATGAAGACCCAGTACTTC. Translating gives CASSFGQGMKTQYF.

This sequence joins TRBV5-6 and TRBJ1-6; 7 bases map to TRBD1. Per the germline V gene, CDR1 is SGHDT and CDR2 is YYEEEE. The CDR3 is 16 amino acids. After removal of 1 base from V and 7 bases from J, the junction contained 8 bases not matched to a gene. The CDR3 protein is CASSLLTGTGNSPLHF. In nucleotides, the CDR3 is TGTGCCAGCAGCTTGCTGACAGGGACGGGCAATTCACCCCTCCACTTT.

The genes are TRBV7-9 and TRBJ2-3; no firm D call. The germline gives CDR1 SEHNR, CDR2 FQNEAQ (reference sequence). Trimming cost V 3 bases and J 2 bases, with 15 bases left between them. This CDR3 region has 16 residues. The CDR3 nucleotides are TGTGCCAGCAGCTTGAACATCGAACCCCCCACAGATACGCAGTATTTT. Its translation is CASSLNIEPPTDTQYF.

The chain combines TRBV7-9 with TRBJ2-2; maybe TRBD2 (5 bases). The V gene's germline CDR1 is SEHNR and CDR2 FQNEAQ (reference sequence). The CDR3 has 16 amino acids. V was clipped by 3 bases and J by 6 bases, with 17 bases between them. The DNA of the CDR3 is TGTGCCAGCAGCTTGCCGGGAAAAACCGGGCCCGGGGAGCTGTTTTTT. The encoded protein is CASSLPGKTGPGELFF.

The table lists this clone with a few counts. The V and J genes are TRBV19 and TRBJ1-1; D call uncertain. Germline V gene sequence: CDR1 LNHDA, CDR2 SQIVND (reference sequence). This CDR3 region has 16 residues. The germline V and J ends were trimmed by 2 bases and 0 bases, with 13 bases remaining between them. The CDR3 here is CASSISSGSMNTEAFF. CDR3 coding DNA: TGTGCCAGTAGTATATCCTCCGGGTCCATGAACACTGAAGCTTTCTTT. The variable domain in full, completed from reference TRBV19 and TRBJ1-1, reads DGGITQSPKYLFRKEGQNVTLSCEQNLNHDAMYWYRQDPGQGLRLIYYSQIVNDFQKGDIAEGYSVSREKKESFPLTVTSAQKNPTAFYLCASSISSGSMNTEAFFGQGTRLTVV.

This chain links TRBV4-2 with TRBJ1-2; D is perhaps TRBD1 (6 bases). Germline CDR1 LGHNA, CDR2 YNFKEQ. V dropped 4 bases and J dropped 4 bases, with 28 bases sitting between them. CDR3 length: 19 amino acids. Here the CDR3 reads CASSPQGGQGITKGYGYTF. The CDR3 coding sequence is TGTGCCAGCAGCCCGCAAGGCGGGCAGGGGATAACAAAGGGCTATGGCTACACCTTC.

This clone showed up just a few times. V usage is TRBV19 and J usage is TRBJ1-5; 7 bases match TRBD1. CDR1 is LNHDA, CDR2 SQIVND, per germline (reference sequence). The length of the CDR3 is 15 residues. The V and J ends lost 3 bases and 0 bases, in that order; junction bases with no gene match: 2. The CDR3 DNA follows: TGTGCCAGTAGTATCAGGGGGTTTAGCAATCAGCCCCAGCATTTT. Translation: CASSIRGFSNQPQHF.